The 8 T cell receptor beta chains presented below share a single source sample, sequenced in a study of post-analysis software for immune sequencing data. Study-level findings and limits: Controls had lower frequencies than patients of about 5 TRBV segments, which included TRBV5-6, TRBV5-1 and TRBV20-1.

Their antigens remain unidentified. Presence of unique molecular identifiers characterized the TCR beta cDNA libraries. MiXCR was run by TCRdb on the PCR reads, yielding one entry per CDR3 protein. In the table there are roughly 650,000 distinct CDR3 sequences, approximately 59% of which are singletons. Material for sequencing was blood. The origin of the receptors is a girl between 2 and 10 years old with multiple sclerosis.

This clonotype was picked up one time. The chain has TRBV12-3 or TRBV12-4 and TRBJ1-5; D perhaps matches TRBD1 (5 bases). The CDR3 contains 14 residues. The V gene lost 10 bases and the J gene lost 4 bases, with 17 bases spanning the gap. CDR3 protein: CATRVLGPNQPQHF. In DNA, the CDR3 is TGTGCCACCAGGGTGTTGGGCCCGAATCAGCCCCAGCATTTT.

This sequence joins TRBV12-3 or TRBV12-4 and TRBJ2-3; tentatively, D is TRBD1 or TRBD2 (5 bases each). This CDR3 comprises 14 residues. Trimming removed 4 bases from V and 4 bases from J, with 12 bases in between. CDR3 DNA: TGTGCCAGCAGTTGGAGAGGGGTTCCAGATACGCAGTATTTT. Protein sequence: CASSWRGVPDTQYF.

CDR3 loop: CASSLKGAGDEKLFF. CDR3 DNA sequence: TGTGCCAGCAGCTTAAAAGGGGCCGGCGATGAAAAACTGTTTTTT. The chain is built from TRBV7-3 and TRBJ1-4; D perhaps matches TRBD1 (5 bases). V shed 1 base and J shed 6 bases, with 12 bases lying between them. This CDR3 has 15 residues. Per germline, CDR1 SGHTA and CDR2 FQGTGA. Variable domain in full (rest from reference TRBV7-3 and TRBJ1-4): GAGVSQTPSNKVTEKGKYVELRCDPISGHTALYWYRQSLGQGPEFLIYFQGTGAADDSGLPNDRFFAVRPEGSVSTLKIQRTERGDSAVYLCASSLKGAGDEKLFFGSGTQLSVL.

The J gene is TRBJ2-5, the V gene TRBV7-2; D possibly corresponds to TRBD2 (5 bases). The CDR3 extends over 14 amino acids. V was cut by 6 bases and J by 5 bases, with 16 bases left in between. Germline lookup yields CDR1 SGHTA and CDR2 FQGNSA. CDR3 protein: CASRPGSSIETQYF. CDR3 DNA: TGTGCCAGCAGACCGGGGAGTTCCATCGAGACCCAGTACTTC.

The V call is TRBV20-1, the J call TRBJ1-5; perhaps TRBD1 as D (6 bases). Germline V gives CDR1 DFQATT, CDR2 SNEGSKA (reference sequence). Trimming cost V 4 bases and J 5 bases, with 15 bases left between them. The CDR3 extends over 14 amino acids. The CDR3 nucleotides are TGCAGTGCTATGGAGACAGGAGGGGATCAGCCCCAGCATTTT. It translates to CSAMETGGDQPQHF.

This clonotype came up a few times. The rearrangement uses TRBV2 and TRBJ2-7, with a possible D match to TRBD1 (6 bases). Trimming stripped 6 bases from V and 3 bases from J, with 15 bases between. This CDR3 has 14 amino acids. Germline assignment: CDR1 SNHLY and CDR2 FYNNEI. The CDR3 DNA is TGTGCCAGCAGGGATCCGGGACAATTCTACGAGCAGTACTTC. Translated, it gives CASRDPGQFYEQYF.

The CDR3 coding sequence is TGTGCCAGCAGCGACCAGGGGCCAGATACGCAGTATTTT. Protein product: CASSDQGPDTQYF. The chain joins TRBV7-2 to TRBJ2-3; D perhaps matches TRBD1 (6 bases). Trimming removed 5 bases at V and 4 bases at J, with 10 bases between. Germline CDR1 SGHTA, CDR2 FQGNSA. This CDR3 comprises 13 residues.

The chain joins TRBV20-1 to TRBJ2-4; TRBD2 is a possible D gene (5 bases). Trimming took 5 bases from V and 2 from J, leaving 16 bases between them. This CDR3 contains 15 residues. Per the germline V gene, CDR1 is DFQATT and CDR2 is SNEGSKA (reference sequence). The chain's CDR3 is CSAAARARSKNIQYF. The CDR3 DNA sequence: TGCAGTGCTGCTGCGAGGGCGCGATCCAAAAACATTCAGTACTTC.